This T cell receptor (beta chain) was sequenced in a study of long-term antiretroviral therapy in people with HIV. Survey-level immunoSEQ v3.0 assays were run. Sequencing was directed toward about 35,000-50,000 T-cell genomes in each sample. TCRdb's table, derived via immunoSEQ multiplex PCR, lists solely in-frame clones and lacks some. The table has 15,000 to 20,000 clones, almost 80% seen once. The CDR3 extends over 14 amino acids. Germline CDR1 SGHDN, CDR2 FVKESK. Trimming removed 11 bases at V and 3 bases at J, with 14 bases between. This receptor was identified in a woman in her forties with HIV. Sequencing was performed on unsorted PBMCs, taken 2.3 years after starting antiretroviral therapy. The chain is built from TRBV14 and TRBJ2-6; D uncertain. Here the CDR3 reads CAPGCSYGANVLTF. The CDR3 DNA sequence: TGTGCCCCCGGGTGTAGTTATGGGGCCAACGTCCTGACTTTC.